What follows describes a single TCR beta chain. Its antigen remains unknown. The sample is drawn from a study of STAT5B mutations in CD4+ large granular lymphocyte leukemia. The germline V and J ends were trimmed by 1 base and 1 base, with 2 bases remaining between them. Germline V gene data show CDR1 as SGHTA and CDR2 as FQGNSA. CDR3 length: 14 residues. Method: immunoSEQ multiplex PCR; TCRdb's copy keeps in-frame clones and lacks some. This sample has about 4,900 clones, with around nine tenths found just once. Study results and limitations: Higher CD4+ than CD8+ T-LGLL clonality might reflect small sample size. TRBV06-family usage was enriched in top patient clones (8/27) versus controls (2/35). CD4-sorted patient repertoires seemed more clonal than healthy CD4+ repertoires.

Bead-separated CD4+, CD4+CD8+, CD57+ or CD56+ fractions, or PBMC, were used. The J gene is TRBJ1-6, the V gene TRBV7-2; D uncertain. The sequenced sample was PBMCs. The receptor was derived from a middle-aged man with CD4+ T-cell large granular lymphocyte leukemia. Here the CDR3 reads CASSLDSYNSPLHF. CDR3 sequence (DNA): TGTGCCAGCAGCTTAGATTCCTATAATTCACCCCTCCACTTT.